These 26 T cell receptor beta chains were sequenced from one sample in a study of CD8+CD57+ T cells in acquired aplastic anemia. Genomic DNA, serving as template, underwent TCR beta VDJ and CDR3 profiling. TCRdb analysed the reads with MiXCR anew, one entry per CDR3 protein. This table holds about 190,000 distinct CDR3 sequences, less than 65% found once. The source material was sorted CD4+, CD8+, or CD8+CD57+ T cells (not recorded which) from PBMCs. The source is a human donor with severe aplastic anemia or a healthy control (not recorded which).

CDR3 protein: CASSFTGDSGNTIYF. CDR3 in DNA: TGTGCCAGCAGTTTCACAGGTGACTCTGGAAACACCATATATTTT. The chain employs TRBV27 and TRBJ1-3, with a tentative D call TRBD1 (5 bases). CDR1 and CDR2 from the germline V gene are MNHEY and SMNVEV (reference sequence). Trimming took off 3 bases at V and 0 bases at J, with 9 bases between the two ends. The CDR3 sequence is 15 residues long.

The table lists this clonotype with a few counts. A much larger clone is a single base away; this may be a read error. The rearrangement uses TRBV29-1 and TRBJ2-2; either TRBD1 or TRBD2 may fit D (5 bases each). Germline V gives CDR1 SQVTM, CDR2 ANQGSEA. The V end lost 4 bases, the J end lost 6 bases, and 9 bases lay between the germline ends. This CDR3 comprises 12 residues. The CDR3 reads CSVGGGAGELFF. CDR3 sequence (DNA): TGCAGCGTTGGTGGGGGTGCCGGGGAGCTGTTTTTT.

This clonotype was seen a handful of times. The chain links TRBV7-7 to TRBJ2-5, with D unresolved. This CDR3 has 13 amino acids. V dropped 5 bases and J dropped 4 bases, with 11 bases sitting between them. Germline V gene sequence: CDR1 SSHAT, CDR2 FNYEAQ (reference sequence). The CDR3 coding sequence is TGTGCCAGCAGCCTCCGAACCTCAGAGACCCAGTACTTC. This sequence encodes CASSLRTSETQYF.

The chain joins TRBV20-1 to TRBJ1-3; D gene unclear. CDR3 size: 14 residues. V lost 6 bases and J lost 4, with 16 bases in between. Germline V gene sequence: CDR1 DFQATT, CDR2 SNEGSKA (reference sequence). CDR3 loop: CSAIPPGNGNTIYF. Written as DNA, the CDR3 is TGCAGTGCCATACCGCCGGGGAACGGAAACACCATATATTTT.

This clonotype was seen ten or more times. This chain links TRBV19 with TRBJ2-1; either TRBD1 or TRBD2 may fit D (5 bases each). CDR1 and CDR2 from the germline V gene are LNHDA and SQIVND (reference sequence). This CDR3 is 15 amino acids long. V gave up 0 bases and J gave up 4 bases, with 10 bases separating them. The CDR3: CASSIDRDLYNEQFF. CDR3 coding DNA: TGTGCCAGTAGTATAGACCGGGACCTGTACAATGAGCAGTTCTTC.

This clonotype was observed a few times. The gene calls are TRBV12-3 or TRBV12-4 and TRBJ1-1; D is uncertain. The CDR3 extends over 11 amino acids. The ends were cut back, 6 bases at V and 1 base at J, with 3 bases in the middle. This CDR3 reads CASSKNTEAFF. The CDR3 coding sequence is TGTGCCAGCAGCAAGAACACTGAAGCTTTCTTT.

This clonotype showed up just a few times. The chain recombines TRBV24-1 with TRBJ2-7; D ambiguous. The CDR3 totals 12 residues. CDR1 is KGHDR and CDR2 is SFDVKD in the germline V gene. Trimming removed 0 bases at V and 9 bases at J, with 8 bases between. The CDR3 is CATSDLGILQYF. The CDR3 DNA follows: TGTGCCACCAGTGATTTGGGGATCCTGCAGTACTTC.

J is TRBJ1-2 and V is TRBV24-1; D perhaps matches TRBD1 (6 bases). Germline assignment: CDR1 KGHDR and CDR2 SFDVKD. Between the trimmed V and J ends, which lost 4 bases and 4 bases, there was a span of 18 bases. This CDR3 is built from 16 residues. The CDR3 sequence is CATSERGQSGSYGYTF. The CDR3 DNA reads TGTGCCACCAGTGAACGCGGACAGTCGGGGTCCTATGGCTACACCTTC.

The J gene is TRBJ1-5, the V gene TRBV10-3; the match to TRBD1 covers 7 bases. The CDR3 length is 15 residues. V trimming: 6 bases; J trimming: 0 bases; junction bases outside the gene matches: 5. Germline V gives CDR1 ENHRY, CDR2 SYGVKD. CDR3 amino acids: CAIRTGTDSNQPQHF. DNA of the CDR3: TGTGCCATCAGAACCGGGACAGATAGCAATCAGCCCCAGCATTTT.

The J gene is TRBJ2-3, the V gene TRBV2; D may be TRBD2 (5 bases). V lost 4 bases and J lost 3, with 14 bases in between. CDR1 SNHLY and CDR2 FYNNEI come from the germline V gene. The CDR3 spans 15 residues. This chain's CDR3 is CASSVNRGETDTQYF. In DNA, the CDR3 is TGTGCCAGCAGTGTCAATCGGGGAGAGACAGATACGCAGTATTTT.

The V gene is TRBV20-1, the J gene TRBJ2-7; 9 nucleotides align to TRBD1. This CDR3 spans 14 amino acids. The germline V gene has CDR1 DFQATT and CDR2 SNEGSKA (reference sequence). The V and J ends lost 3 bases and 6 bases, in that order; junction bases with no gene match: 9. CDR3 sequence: CSARKGQGSSEQYF. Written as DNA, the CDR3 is TGCAGTGCTAGGAAGGGACAGGGATCAAGCGAGCAGTACTTC.

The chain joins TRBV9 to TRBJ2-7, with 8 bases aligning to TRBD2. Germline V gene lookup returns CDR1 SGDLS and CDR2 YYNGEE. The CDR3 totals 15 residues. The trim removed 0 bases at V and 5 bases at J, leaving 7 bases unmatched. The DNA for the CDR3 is TGTGCCAGCAGCGTAGGAACGGGGGGGCCCCACGAGCAGTACTTC. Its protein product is CASSVGTGGPHEQYF.

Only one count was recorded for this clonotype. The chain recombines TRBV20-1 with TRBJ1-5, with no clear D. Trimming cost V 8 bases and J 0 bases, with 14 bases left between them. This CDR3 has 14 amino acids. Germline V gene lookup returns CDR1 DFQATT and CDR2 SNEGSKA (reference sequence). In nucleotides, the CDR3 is TGCAGTTACGGAAGTCCAGATAGCAATCAGCCCCAGCATTTT. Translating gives CSYGSPDSNQPQHF.

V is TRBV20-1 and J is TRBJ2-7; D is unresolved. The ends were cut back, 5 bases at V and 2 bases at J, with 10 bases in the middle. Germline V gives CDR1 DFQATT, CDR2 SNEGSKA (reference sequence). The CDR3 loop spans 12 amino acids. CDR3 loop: CSAASETYEQYF. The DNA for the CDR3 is TGCAGTGCTGCCAGTGAAACCTACGAGCAGTACTTC.

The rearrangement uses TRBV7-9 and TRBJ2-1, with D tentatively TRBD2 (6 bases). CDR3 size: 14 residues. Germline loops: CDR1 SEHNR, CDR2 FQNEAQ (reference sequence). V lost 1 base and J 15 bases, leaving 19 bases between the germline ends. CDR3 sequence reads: CASSLGISRPEGFF. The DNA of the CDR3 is TGTGCCAGCAGCTTAGGTATTAGCCGCCCGGAGGGGTTCTTC.

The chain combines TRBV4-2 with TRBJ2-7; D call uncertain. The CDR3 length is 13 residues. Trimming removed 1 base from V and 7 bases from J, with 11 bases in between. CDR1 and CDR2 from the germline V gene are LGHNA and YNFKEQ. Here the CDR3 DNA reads TGTGCCAGCAGCCAAGCTGCGTCGGAGGAGCAGTACTTC. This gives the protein CASSQAASEEQYF.

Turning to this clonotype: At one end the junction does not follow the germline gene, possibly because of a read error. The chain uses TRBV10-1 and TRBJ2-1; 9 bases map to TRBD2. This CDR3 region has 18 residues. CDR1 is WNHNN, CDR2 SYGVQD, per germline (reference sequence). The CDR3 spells CASSYSVIAGVSYNEQFF. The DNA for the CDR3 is TGTGCCAGCAGTTACTCGGTGATAGCGGGGGTGTCCTACAATGAGCAGTTCTTC.

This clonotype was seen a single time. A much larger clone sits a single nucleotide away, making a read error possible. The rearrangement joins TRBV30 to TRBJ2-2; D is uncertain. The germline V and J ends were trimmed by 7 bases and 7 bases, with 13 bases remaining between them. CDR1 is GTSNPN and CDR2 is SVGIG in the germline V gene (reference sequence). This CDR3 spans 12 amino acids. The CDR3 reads CAFLCSIGELFF. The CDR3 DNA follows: TGTGCCTTCCTCTGTAGCATCGGGGAGCTGTTTTTT.

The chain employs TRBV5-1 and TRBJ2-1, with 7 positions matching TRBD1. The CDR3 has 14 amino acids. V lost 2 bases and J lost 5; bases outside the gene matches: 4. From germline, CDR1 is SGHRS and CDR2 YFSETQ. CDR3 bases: TGCGCCAGCAGCTTAGAAACAGGGGACAATGAGCAGTTCTTC. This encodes CASSLETGDNEQFF.

The CDR3 sequence is CATSRTSRMGANTEAFF. The CDR3, as DNA: TGTGCCACCAGCAGAACATCTCGTATGGGGGCGAACACTGAAGCTTTCTTT. The V and J genes are TRBV15 and TRBJ1-1, with TRBD1 as a possible D gene (6 bases). The CDR3 length is 17 residues. Germline V gene lookup returns CDR1 LNHNV and CDR2 YYDKDF (reference sequence). Deletions cut 2 bases from V and 1 base from J, with 17 bases between.

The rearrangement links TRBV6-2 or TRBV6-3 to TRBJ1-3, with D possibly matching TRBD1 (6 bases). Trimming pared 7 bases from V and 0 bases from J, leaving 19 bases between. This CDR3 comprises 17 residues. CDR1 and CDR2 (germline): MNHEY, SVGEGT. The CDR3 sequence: CASTKLQGQRSGNTIYF. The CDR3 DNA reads TGTGCCAGCACCAAGCTCCAGGGGCAACGCTCTGGAAACACCATATATTTT.

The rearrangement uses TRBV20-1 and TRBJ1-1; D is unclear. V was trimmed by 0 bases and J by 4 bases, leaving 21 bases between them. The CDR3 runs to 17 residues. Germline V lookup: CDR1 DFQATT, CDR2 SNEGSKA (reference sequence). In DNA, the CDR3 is TGCAGTGCTAGAGATGCTAGGACTAGCGGGTCCCTCACTGAAGCTTTCTTT. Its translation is CSARDARTSGSLTEAFF.

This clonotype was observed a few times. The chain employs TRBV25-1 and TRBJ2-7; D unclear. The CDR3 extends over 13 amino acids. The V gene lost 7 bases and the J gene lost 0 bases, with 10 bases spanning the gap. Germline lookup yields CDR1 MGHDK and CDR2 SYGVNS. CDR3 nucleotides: TGTGCCAGCACTCTTTCCCCCTCCTACGAGCAGTACTTC. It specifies CASTLSPSYEQYF.

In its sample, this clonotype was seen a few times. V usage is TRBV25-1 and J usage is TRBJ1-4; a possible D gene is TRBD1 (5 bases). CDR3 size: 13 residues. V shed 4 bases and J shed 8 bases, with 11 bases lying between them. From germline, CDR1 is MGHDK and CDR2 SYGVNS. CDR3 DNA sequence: TGTGCCAGCAGTGCGACAGCTAGGGAAAAACTGTTTTTT. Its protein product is CASSATAREKLFF.

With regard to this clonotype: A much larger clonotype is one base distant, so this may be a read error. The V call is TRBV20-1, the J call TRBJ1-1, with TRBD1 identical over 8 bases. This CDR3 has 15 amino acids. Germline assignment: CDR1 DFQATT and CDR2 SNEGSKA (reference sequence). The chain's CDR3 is CSALAPDRENTEALF. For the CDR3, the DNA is TGCAGTGCTTTGGCCCCGGACAGGGAGAACACTGAAGCTCTCTTT.

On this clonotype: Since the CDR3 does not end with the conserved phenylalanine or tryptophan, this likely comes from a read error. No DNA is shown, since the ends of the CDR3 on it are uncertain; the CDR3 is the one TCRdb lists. CDR3: CASSQDGIR. V gene TRBV14 combines with J gene TRBJ1-1. Germline V gene sequence: CDR1 SGHDN, CDR2 FVKESK. The CDR3 is made up of 9 amino acids, end residues included.